This T cell receptor (beta chain) was found in a study of blood T cell repertoires in COVID-19. Original processing methods: It was from reference gene primer amplification that nucleated cell counts were estimated. Some clones are missing from TCRdb's copy, which holds only in-frame ones; the method was immunoSEQ multiplex PCR. V and J calls and clone size are as listed in that table; D and trimming were resolved from the DNA. The sample has tens of thousands of clones; roughly 82% are singletons. The count of this clone is one. CDR3 size: 15 residues. Germline CDR1 reads MDHEN; CDR2 reads SYDVKM. Trimming removed 3 bases from V and 5 bases from J; junction bases left unmatched: 3.

Sequencing was carried out using peripheral blood. The J gene is TRBJ1-5, the V gene TRBV28; 11 bases are a match to TRBD1. The receptor was isolated from a man aged 55 to 70 with acute or convalescent COVID-19. In DNA, the CDR3 is TGTGCCAGCAGTTTTGGGACAGGGGGATATCAGCCCCAGCATTTT. Amino acid sequence: CASSFGTGGYQPQHF.